These T cell receptor beta chains were read from a single sample in a study of blood T cell repertoires in COVID-19. Measured with immunoSEQ multiplex PCR; TCRdb has only the in-frame clones, and not every one. The profile shows 250,000 to 350,000 clones, 90% of them singletons. The sample taken for sequencing was PBMCs or T cells enriched from blood (not recorded which). These TCRs come from a woman between 18 and 29 years old with acute COVID-19. CDR3s include the opening cysteine and the closing phenylalanine or tryptophan. A D gene is named only where the DNA matches it firmly. The size entry is marked missing in some rows and otherwise reads once, few, many or a size class.

V gene,clone size,D gene,J gene,CDR3 DNA,CDR3 protein
TRBV7-9,-,TRBD1,TRBJ1-2,TGTGCCAGCAGCTTAGCGGGACAGGGGGCGAATGGCTACACCTTC,CASSLAGQGANGYTF
TRBV28,once,-,TRBJ1-1,TGTGCCAGCAGCTTTCATCTGGAGTACACTGAAGCTTTCTTT,CASSFHLEYTEAFF
TRBV27,once,TRBD1,TRBJ2-7,TGTGCCAGCAGCTCCCGGGACAGGTATCTTGAGCAGTACTTC,CASSSRDRYLEQYF
TRBV2,-,-,TRBJ2-1,TGTGCCAGCACCTTCCAGGATGAGCAGTTCTTC,CASTFQDEQFF
TRBV28,once,TRBD1,TRBJ1-2,TGTGCCAGCAGTGCGGGACAGGGGGCGCATGGCTACACCTTC,CASSAGQGAHGYTF
TRBV11-2,-,TRBD1,TRBJ1-4,TGTGCCAGCAGCTTGAGGACAGGAGAGGAAAAACTGTTTTTT,CASSLRTGEEKLFF
TRBV7-3,-,TRBD2,TRBJ2-6,TGTGCCAGCAGCTTAAGGGCTAGCGGCCTCTCTGGGGCCAACGTCCTGACTTTC,CASSLRASGLSGANVLTF
TRBV12-3/TRBV12-4,-,-,TRBJ1-2,TGTGCCAGCAGTTTACAGGGCTATGGCTACACCTTC,CASSLQGYGYTF
TRBV11-3,-,-,TRBJ2-6,TGTGCCAGCACCACATCGTTGGGCCAGGGCCGCTCTGGGGCCAACGTCCTGACTTTC,CASTTSLGQGRSGANVLTF
TRBV6-4,-,-,TRBJ2-1,TGTGCCACAGCAAGGGTGGGCGGGACCTACAATGAGCAGTTCTTC,CATARVGGTYNEQFF
TRBV19,-,TRBD2,TRBJ2-1,TGTGCCAGTAGTATAGATCTGGGCCTAGCGGGAGTCAATGAGCAGTTCTTC,CASSIDLGLAGVNEQFF
TRBV11-2,few,-,TRBJ1-1,TGTGCCAGCAGCTTTTCGTTAAACACTGAAGCTTTCTTT,CASSFSLNTEAFF
TRBV29-1,-,TRBD1,TRBJ1-1,TGCAGCGCCCGGACAGGAGACACTGAAGCTTTCTTT,CSARTGDTEAFF
TRBV11-3,-,-,TRBJ2-2,TGTGCCAGCAGCTTTTTGGGCTCGAACACCGGGGAGCTGTTTTTT,CASSFLGSNTGELFF
TRBV28,-,TRBD2,TRBJ2-7,TGTGCCAGCAGTCAACAGCGGGAACTGCAGTACTTC,CASSQQRELQYF
TRBV7-2,-,TRBD1,TRBJ2-5,TGTGCCAGCAGCCCAACAGGGGGCGCGAGAGTGACCCAGTACTTC,CASSPTGGARVTQYF
TRBV7-9,-,-,TRBJ2-7,TGTGCCAGCAGCTTTGACAGTAGCTCCTACGAGCAGTACTTC,CASSFDSSSYEQYF
TRBV6-5,-,TRBD1,TRBJ2-7,TGTGCCACCATTCGTGGGGACAGGCCCTACGAGCAGTACTTC,CATIRGDRPYEQYF
TRBV28,-,-,TRBJ2-6,TGTGCCAGCAGTGAACCTGGGGGCTTCGCTGGGGCCAACGTCCTGACTTTC,CASSEPGGFAGANVLTF
TRBV12-3/TRBV12-4,-,TRBD2,TRBJ2-7,TGTGCCAGCAGTTTACATGGCGGGGGCGAGCAGTACTTC,CASSLHGGGEQYF
TRBV27,-,-,TRBJ1-2,TGTGCCAGCAGAGCCGGGGGAGGTATAGGGTATGGCTACACCTTC,CASRAGGGIGYGYTF
TRBV7-6,few,TRBD2,TRBJ2-7,TGTGCCAGCAGCGACCCGGCTAGCGGGTGGCACGAGCAGTACTTC,CASSDPASGWHEQYF
TRBV25-1,-,TRBD2,TRBJ2-7,TGTGCCAGCAGTCCAAGACTAGCGACCTACGAGCAGTACTTC,CASSPRLATYEQYF
TRBV6-5,-,TRBD1,TRBJ2-2,TGTGCCAGCAGTCGGGGACAGGGTGTCACCGGGGAGCTGTTTTTT,CASSRGQGVTGELFF
TRBV2,-,-,TRBJ1-5,TGTGCCAGCACCGCACAGGGCGCTCAGCCCCAGCATTTT,CASTAQGAQPQHF
TRBV27,-,TRBD1,TRBJ1-1,TGTGCCAGCACCAGGGGGCAAGCGAGCACTGAAGCTTTCTTT,CASTRGQASTEAFF
TRBV7-3,-,-,TRBJ2-2,TGTGCCAGCAGCTTAACTAGCTCGGCCGGGGAGCTGTTTTTT,CASSLTSSAGELFF
TRBV7-3,-,-,TRBJ1-2,TGTGCCAGCAGCTTAAGCTCGGGGGCTAACTATGGCTACACCTTC,CASSLSSGANYGYTF
TRBV9,-,TRBD2,TRBJ2-2,TGTGCCAGCAGCGGCTCCGAAGGGACTAGCGGGAGGTGGGGCACCGGGGAGCTGTTTTTT,CASSGSEGTSGRWGTGELFF
TRBV9,-,TRBD1,TRBJ2-1,TGTGCCAGCAGCCATACGCGGACAGGGAACTACAATGAGCAGTTCTTC,CASSHTRTGNYNEQFF
TRBV13,-,-,TRBJ1-1,TGTGCCAGCAGCCACAGGGACACTGAAGCTTTCTTT,CASSHRDTEAFF
TRBV7-9,-,TRBD1,TRBJ2-2,TGTGCCAGCAGCTCGGACAGGAGGTACGGGGAGCTGTTTTTT,CASSSDRRYGELFF
TRBV6-5,once,TRBD2,TRBJ2-7,TGTGCCAGCAGTTACTCTAGCGGGAGTTCCAACGAGCAGTACTTC,CASSYSSGSSNEQYF
TRBV28,-,-,TRBJ1-5,TGTGCCAGCAGTTCCGTGGGCGGGGGCAATCAGCCCCAGCATTTT,CASSSVGGGNQPQHF
TRBV27,-,TRBD2,TRBJ2-7,TGTGCCAGCAGTTTCCCCGGAGCGGGGCCATACGAGCAGTACTTC,CASSFPGAGPYEQYF
TRBV28,-,TRBD2,TRBJ2-7,TGTGCCAGCAGGTGGGGTCGGGGGGTGCAGTACTTC,CASRWGRGVQYF
TRBV19,-,TRBD2,TRBJ2-1,TGTGCCAGTAGTCCTTTACCCGGGACTAGCGGGAGGAACAATGAGCAGTTCTTC,CASSPLPGTSGRNNEQFF
TRBV6-1,-,TRBD1,TRBJ1-5,TGTGCCAGCAGTGATGCCGGGACAGGCTATAATCAGCCCCAGCATTTT,CASSDAGTGYNQPQHF
TRBV3-1/TRBV3-2,once,-,TRBJ2-1,TGTGCCAGCAGCCAAGATATAGGGGGCAATGAGCAGTTCTTC,CASSQDIGGNEQFF
TRBV25-1,few,TRBD2,TRBJ2-5,TGTGCCAGCAGTTGGGGGGGACCCCTTGAGACCCAGTACTTC,CASSWGGPLETQYF
TRBV11-3,-,-,TRBJ2-7,TGTGCCAGCAGCTTAGATCGACAGGCGACCTACGAGCAGTACTTC,CASSLDRQATYEQYF
TRBV6-1,-,-,TRBJ2-7,TGTGCCAGCAGTGAAGGGCTAGGGAGTTACGAGCAGTACTTC,CASSEGLGSYEQYF
TRBV19,-,-,TRBJ2-3,TGTGCCAGTAGTATCCGAATGGGGGGTTCAACAGATACGCAGTATTTT,CASSIRMGGSTDTQYF
TRBV30,-,TRBD1,TRBJ1-4,TGTGCCTGGGGACAGGGGACAACTAATGAAAAACTGTTTTTT,CAWGQGTTNEKLFF
TRBV6-5,-,TRBD2,TRBJ2-1,TGTGCCAGCAGACCACTAGCGGGGGCTGGGGATGAGCAGTTCTTC,CASRPLAGAGDEQFF